The sequence of this T cell receptor (beta chain) was determined in a study of blood T cell repertoires in COVID-19. Overall study: The United States, Italy and Spain were the sources of the acute and convalescent COVID-19 samples.

The CDR3 runs to 15 residues. V shed 1 base and J shed 4 bases, with 15 bases lying between them. From germline, CDR1 is SGHDT and CDR2 YYEEEE. Clones were read by immunoSEQ multiplex PCR, and TCRdb kept only the in-frame ones, dropping some. The sample lists about 220,000 clones; around 91% were seen once. The chain links TRBV5-6 to TRBJ2-7; possible D gene TRBD1, 5 bases. The receptor was isolated from a man between 25 and 39 years old who had been exposed to COVID-19. Sequencing was performed on PBMCs or T cells enriched from blood (not recorded which). The chain's CDR3 is CASSLLQAAMYEQYF. The CDR3 DNA is TGTGCCAGCAGCTTGTTACAGGCGGCGATGTACGAGCAGTACTTC. The complete variable domain, with remaining parts taken from reference TRBV5-6 and TRBJ2-7, reads DAGVTQSPTHLIKTRGQQVTLRCSPKSGHDTVSWYQQALGQGPQFIFQYYEEEERQRGNFPDRFSGHQFPNYSSELNVNALLLGDSALYLCASSLLQAAMYEQYFGPGTRLTVT.